This TCR beta chain is from a study of blood T cell repertoires in COVID-19. Overall study: The United States, Italy and Spain provided the acute and convalescent COVID-19 samples. T cells, B-cell-depleted T cells, or PBMCs supplied cDNA or gDNA.

CDR1 is KGHSH, CDR2 LQKENI, per germline. The CDR3 runs 13 residues. Trimming cost V 3 bases and J 1 base, with 6 bases left between them. How the authors handled the data: Estimated nucleated cell counts came from reference gene primer amplification. TCRdb keeps only in-frame clones here, not all; method: immunoSEQ multiplex PCR. V, J and clone size derive from that table, while D and trimming were established from the DNA sequence. The repertoire holds around 200,000 clones, around 80% seen once, with 4.5% to 7% in the top ten. Notes on this clone: The same CDR3 also results from other DNA sequences found in this sample.

The TCR comes from a woman in her 70s with acute or convalescent COVID-19. The sample consisted of peripheral blood. The chain joins TRBV18 to TRBJ1-1; D might be TRBD1 (5 bases). The CDR3 nucleotides are TGTGCCAGCTCACCTGGACAGAACACTGAAGCTTTCTTT. Protein product: CASSPGQNTEAFF.